This TCR beta chain was identified during a study of CD8 T cells in ankylosing spondylitis. Points from the study as a whole: It was reported that disease-linked clones were significantly enriched in matched ankylosing spondylitis synovial fluid. In the blood and synovial fluid of reactive arthritis, some motif variants had been previously reported. Within ankylosing spondylitis blood, a TCR beta motif made up of eight highly homologous variants appeared to be characteristic.

The CDR3 consists of 13 residues. Per germline, CDR1 DFQATT and CDR2 SNEGSKA (reference sequence). V was cut by 4 bases and J by 0 bases, with 9 bases left in between. This clonotype occurred many times. Its target is not known. Preparation of TCR beta libraries was done by quantitative 5'-RACE with molecular barcodes. Via MiXCR, TCRdb re-called the 5' RACE reads, giving one row per CDR3 protein. The top ten clones hold 29% of a sample with under 200,000 distinct CDR3 sequences, 11% of them seen once. J is TRBJ1-1 and V is TRBV20-1, with D maybe TRBD1 (5 bases). The sequencing input was blood, either unsorted or a sorted T cell fraction (not recorded which). The clonotype originates from a male donor with ankylosing spondylitis or in good health (not recorded which). The CDR3 here is CSANGGMNTEAFF. CDR3 nucleotides: TGCAGTGCTAACGGGGGGATGAACACTGAAGCTTTCTTT.